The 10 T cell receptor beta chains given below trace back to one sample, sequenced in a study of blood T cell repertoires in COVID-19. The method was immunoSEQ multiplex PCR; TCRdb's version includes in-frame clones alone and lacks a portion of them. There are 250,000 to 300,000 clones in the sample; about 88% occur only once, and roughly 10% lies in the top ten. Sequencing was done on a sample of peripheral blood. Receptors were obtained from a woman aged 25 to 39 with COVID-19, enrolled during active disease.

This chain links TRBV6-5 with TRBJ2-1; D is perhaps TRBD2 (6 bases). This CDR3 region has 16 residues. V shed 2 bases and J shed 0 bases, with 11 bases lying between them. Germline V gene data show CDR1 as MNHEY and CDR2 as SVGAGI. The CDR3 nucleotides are TGTGCCAGCAGTTACCCGACCGGGAGCTCCTACAATGAGCAGTTCTTC. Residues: CASSYPTGSSYNEQFF.

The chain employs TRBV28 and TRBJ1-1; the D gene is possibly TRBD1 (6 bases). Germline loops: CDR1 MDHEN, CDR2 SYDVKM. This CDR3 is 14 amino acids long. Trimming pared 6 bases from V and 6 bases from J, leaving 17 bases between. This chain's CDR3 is CASRAEGGRAEAFF. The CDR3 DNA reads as TGTGCCAGCAGAGCTGAAGGGGGTCGCGCTGAAGCTTTCTTT.

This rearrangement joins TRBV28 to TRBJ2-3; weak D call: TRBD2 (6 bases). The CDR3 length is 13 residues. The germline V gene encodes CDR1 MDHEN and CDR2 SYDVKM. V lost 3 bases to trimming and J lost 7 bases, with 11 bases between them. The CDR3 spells CASSFNSGNTQYF. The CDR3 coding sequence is TGTGCCAGCAGTTTTAATAGCGGAAATACGCAGTATTTT.

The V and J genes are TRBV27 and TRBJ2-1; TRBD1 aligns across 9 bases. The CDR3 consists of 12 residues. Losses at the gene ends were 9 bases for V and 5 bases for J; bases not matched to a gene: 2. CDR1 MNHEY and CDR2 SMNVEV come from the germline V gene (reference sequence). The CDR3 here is CASGQGNNEQFF. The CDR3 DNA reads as TGTGCCAGTGGACAGGGGAACAATGAGCAGTTCTTC.

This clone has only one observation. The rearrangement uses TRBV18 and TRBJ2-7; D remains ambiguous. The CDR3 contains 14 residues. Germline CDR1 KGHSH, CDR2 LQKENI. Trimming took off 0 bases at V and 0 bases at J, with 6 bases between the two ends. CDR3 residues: CASSPPDTSYEQYF. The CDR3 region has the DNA TGTGCCAGCTCACCACCCGACACCTCCTACGAGCAGTACTTC.

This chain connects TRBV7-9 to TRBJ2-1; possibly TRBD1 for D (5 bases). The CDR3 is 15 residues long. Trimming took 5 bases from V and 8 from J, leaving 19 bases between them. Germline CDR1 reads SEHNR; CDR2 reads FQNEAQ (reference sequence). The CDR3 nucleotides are TGTGCCAGCAGCCCCGTTCAGGGAAGGTTCGATGAGCAGTTCTTC. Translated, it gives CASSPVQGRFDEQFF.

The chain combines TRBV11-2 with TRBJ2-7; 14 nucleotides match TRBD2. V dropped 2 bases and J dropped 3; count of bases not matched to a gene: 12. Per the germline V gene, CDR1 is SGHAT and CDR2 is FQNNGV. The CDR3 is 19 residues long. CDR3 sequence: CASSLRRRTSGGTDYEQYF. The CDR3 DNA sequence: TGTGCCAGCAGCTTAAGGCGCAGGACTAGCGGGGGGACCGACTACGAGCAGTACTTC. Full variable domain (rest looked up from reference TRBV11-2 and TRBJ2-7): EAGVAQSPRYKIIEKRQSVAFWCNPISGHATLYWYQQILGQGPKLLIQFQNNGVVDDSQLPKDRFSAERLKGVDSTLKIQPAKLEDSAVYLCASSLRRRTSGGTDYEQYFGPGTRLTVT.

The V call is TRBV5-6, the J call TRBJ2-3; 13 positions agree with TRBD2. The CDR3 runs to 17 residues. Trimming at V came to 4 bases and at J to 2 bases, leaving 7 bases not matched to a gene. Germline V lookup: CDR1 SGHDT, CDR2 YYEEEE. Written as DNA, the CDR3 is TGTGCCAGCAGCCCCCCGGGACTAGCGGGACTCACAGATACGCAGTATTTT. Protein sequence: CASSPPGLAGLTDTQYF. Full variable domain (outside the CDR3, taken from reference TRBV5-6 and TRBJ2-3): DAGVTQSPTHLIKTRGQQVTLRCSPKSGHDTVSWYQQALGQGPQFIFQYYEEEERQRGNFPDRFSGHQFPNYSSELNVNALLLGDSALYLCASSPPGLAGLTDTQYFGPGTRLTVL.

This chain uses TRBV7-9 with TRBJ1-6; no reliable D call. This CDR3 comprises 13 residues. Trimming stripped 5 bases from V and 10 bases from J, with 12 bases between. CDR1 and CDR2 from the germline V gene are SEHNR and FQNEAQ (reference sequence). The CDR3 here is CASSNLRESPLHF. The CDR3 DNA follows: TGTGCCAGCAGCAACCTTAGAGAGTCACCCCTCCACTTT. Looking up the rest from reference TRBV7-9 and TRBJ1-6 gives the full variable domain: DTGVSQNPRHKITKRGQNVTFRCDPISEHNRLYWYRQTLGQGPEFLTYFQNEAQLEKSRLLSDRFSAERPKGSFSTLEIQRTEQGDSAMYLCASSNLRESPLHFGNGTRLTVT.

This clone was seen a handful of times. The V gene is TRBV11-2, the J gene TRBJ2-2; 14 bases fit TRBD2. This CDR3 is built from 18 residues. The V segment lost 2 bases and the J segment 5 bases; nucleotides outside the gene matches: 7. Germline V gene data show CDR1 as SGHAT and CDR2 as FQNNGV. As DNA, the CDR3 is TGTGCCAGCAGCTTAAGGGGACTAGCGGGAGTAAAGACCGGGGAGCTGTTTTTT. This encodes CASSLRGLAGVKTGELFF.